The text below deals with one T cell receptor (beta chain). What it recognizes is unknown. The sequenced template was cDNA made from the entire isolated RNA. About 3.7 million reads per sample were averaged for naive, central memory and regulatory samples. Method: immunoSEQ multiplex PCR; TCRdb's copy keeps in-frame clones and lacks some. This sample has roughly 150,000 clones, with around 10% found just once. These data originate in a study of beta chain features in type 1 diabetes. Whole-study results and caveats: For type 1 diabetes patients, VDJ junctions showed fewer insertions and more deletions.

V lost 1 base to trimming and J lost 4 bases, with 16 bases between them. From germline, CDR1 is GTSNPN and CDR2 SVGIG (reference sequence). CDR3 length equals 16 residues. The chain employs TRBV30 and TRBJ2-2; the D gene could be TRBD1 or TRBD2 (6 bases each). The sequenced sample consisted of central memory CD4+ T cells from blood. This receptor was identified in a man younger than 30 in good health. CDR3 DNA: TGTGCCTGGAGTGCCCCTGCAGGAGGGGGCACCGGGGAGCTGTTTTTT. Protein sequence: CAWSAPAGGGTGELFF.